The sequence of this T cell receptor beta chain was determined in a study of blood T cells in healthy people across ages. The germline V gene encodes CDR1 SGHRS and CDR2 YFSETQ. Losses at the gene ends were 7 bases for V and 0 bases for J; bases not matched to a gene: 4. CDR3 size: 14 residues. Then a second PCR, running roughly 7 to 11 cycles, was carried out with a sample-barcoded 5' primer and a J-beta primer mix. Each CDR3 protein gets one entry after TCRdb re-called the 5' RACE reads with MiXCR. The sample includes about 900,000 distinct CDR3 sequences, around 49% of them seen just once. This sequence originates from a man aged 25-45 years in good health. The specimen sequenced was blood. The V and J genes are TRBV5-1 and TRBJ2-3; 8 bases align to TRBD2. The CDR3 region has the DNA TGCGCCAGCCACTCGGGGGGGAGCACAGATACGCAGTATTTT. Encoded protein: CASHSGGSTDTQYF.